Presented here are 20 T cell receptor beta chains from one specimen sequenced in a study of CD8 T cells in Susac syndrome. An input of about 0.5 to 1 ug of RNA was subjected to reverse transcription using random hexamers. TCRdb reanalysed the immunoSEQ multiplex PCR reads using MiXCR and keeps one entry per CDR3 protein. The table has 180,000 or so distinct CDR3 sequences, under 97% seen once. The sequencing sample was made of CD4+ T cells from PBMCs. The source of these receptors is a human donor with multiple sclerosis.

V gene TRBV20-1 combines with J gene TRBJ1-1; D ambiguous. The CDR3 loop spans 15 amino acids. Germline lookup yields CDR1 DFQATT and CDR2 SNEGSKA (reference sequence). V lost 5 bases and J 7 bases, leaving 23 bases between the germline ends. CDR3 in amino acids: CSAHGGRLTAGEAFF. In DNA form, the CDR3 reads TGCAGTGCTCACGGTGGGCGATTAACAGCCGGTGAAGCTTTCTTT.

This chain uses TRBV4-3 with TRBJ2-1, with TRBD2 matching over 8 bases. Germline assignment: CDR1 LGHNA and CDR2 YSLEER. CDR3 length equals 16 residues. Trimming cost V 0 bases and J 8 bases; bases outside gene matches: 9. CDR3: CASSQEASGGRDEQFF. The CDR3 DNA reads TGCGCCAGCAGCCAAGAAGCCAGCGGGGGCCGGGATGAGCAGTTCTTC.

The chain recombines TRBV27 with TRBJ2-2; no reliable D call. This CDR3 comprises 16 residues. Germline CDR1 is MNHEY and CDR2 is SMNVEV (reference sequence). The V end lost 0 bases, the J end lost 0 bases, and 8 bases lay between the germline ends. The CDR3 coding sequence is TGTGCCAGCAGTTTATCTGTCCAGACGAACACCGGGGAGCTGTTTTTT. It is translated as CASSLSVQTNTGELFF.

The gene calls are TRBV12-3 or TRBV12-4 and TRBJ2-4, with D possibly being TRBD1 (5 bases). This CDR3 spans 13 amino acids. V gave up 0 bases and J gave up 8 bases, with 8 bases separating them. DNA for the CDR3: TGTGCCAGCAGTTTAGCGACCAGGGACATTCAGTACTTC. Amino acid sequence: CASSLATRDIQYF.

This clonotype was seen once. V usage is TRBV13 and J usage is TRBJ2-3; weak D call: TRBD2 (6 bases). Germline CDR1 and CDR2: PRHDT and FYEKMQ (reference sequence). The CDR3 extends over 15 amino acids. Trimming took 0 bases from V and 2 from J, leaving 9 bases between them. CDR3 protein: CASSLGVADTDTQYF. CDR3 DNA sequence: TGTGCCAGCAGCTTAGGGGTAGCGGACACAGATACGCAGTATTTT.

This clonotype was seen a few times. The chain has TRBV20-1 and TRBJ1-1; no clear D. The germline gives CDR1 DFQATT, CDR2 SNEGSKA (reference sequence). The CDR3 consists of 11 residues. V was cut by 2 bases and J by 1 base, with 2 bases left in between. CDR3 region: CSARRNTEAFF. In DNA form, the CDR3 reads TGCAGTGCTAGACGGAACACTGAAGCTTTCTTT.

This sequence joins TRBV12-3 or TRBV12-4 and TRBJ1-5; TRBD1 matches 8 bases. The junction had 8 bases not matched to a gene; V was cut back by 7 bases and J by 3 bases. The CDR3 sequence is 15 residues long. In DNA, the CDR3 is TGTGCCAGCACCCCGGGGACAGGAGCCAATCAGCCCCAGCATTTT. Its protein is CASTPGTGANQPQHF.

The chain uses TRBV9 and TRBJ1-1; no definite D call. Between the trimmed V and J ends, which lost 0 bases and 0 bases, there was a span of 6 bases. The length of the CDR3 is 14 residues. The V gene's germline CDR1 is SGDLS and CDR2 YYNGEE. CDR3 bases: TGTGCCAGCAGCGTAGGGGGAATGAACACTGAAGCTTTCTTT. Its protein product is CASSVGGMNTEAFF. Drawing the rest from reference TRBV9 and TRBJ1-1, the complete variable domain is DSGVTQTPKHLITATGQRVTLRCSPRSGDLSVYWYQQSLDQGLQFLIQYYNGEERAKGNILERFSAQQFPDLHSELNLSSLELGDSALYFCASSVGGMNTEAFFGQGTRLTVV.

This clonotype was recorded once. The chain couples TRBV10-3 to TRBJ1-6; D uncertain. Germline V CDR1 and CDR2: ENHRY, SYGVKD. Trimming took off 4 bases at V and 7 bases at J, with 11 bases between the two ends. There are 14 residues in the CDR3. The CDR3 loop reads CAISGNQPNSPLHF. The CDR3 DNA follows: TGTGCCATCAGTGGAAACCAGCCCAATTCACCCCTCCACTTT.

In its sample, this clonotype was seen once. The rearrangement joins TRBV12-3 or TRBV12-4 to TRBJ2-3; D possibly corresponds to TRBD2 (5 bases). This CDR3 region has 14 residues. V lost 5 bases and J 1 base, leaving 10 bases between the germline ends. CDR3 nucleotides: TGTGCCAGCAGTAGGAGGTCAGGCACAGATACGCAGTATTTT. As protein: CASSRRSGTDTQYF.

The chain couples TRBV6-6 to TRBJ1-2; TRBD1 matches at 10 bases. CDR3 length: 15 residues. V gave up 0 bases and J gave up 6 bases; unmatched junction bases: 4. Germline V CDR1 and CDR2: MNHNY, SVGAGI (reference sequence). CDR3: CASSYSTGGIDGYTF. As DNA, the CDR3 is TGTGCCAGCAGTTACTCGACAGGGGGCATAGATGGCTACACCTTC.

CDR3: CASSRDSGTGGSYEQYF. The CDR3 region has the DNA TGTGCCAGCAGCCGTGACTCCGGGACAGGGGGCTCCTACGAGCAGTACTTC. The chain combines TRBV12-3 or TRBV12-4 with TRBJ2-7; 11 positions match TRBD1. The junction had 10 bases not matched to a gene; V was cut back by 6 bases and J by 0 bases. The CDR3 covers 17 residues.

The J gene is TRBJ1-4, the V gene TRBV6-2 or TRBV6-3, with 10 bases matching TRBD1. Germline V gives CDR1 MNHEY, CDR2 SVGEGT. The junction had 8 bases not matched to a gene; V was cut back by 5 bases and J by 8 bases. The CDR3 extends over 15 amino acids. The CDR3 DNA reads TGTGCCAGCAGTCCCCGGGACAGGGGACTAGAAAAACTGTTTTTT. Translated, it gives CASSPRDRGLEKLFF.

The chain has TRBV30 and TRBJ2-7; no clear D gene. Germline values: CDR1 GTSNPN, CDR2 SVGIG (reference sequence). The CDR3 length is 13 residues. The germline V and J ends were trimmed by 2 bases and 3 bases, with 11 bases remaining between them. The CDR3 spells CAWSTGLSYEQYF. The DNA of the CDR3 is TGTGCCTGGAGTACGGGTCTTAGCTACGAGCAGTACTTC.

The chain recombines TRBV20-1 with TRBJ1-4, with no clear D. This CDR3 contains 11 residues. V lost 6 bases and J 8 bases, leaving 10 bases between the germline ends. CDR1 and CDR2 (germline): DFQATT, SNEGSKA (reference sequence). The CDR3 region is CSASVREKLFF. The CDR3 nucleotides read TGCAGTGCCTCGGTTCGGGAAAAACTGTTTTTT.

V gene TRBV12-3 or TRBV12-4 combines with J gene TRBJ2-7; 7 bases fit TRBD1. The V gene end was trimmed by 5 bases and the J gene end by 6 bases; junction bases not matched to a gene: 10. This CDR3 region has 14 residues. CDR3 DNA sequence: TGTGCCAGCAGTCATTCCTACAGGGGCGGCGAGCAGTACTTC. Protein sequence: CASSHSYRGGEQYF.

V usage is TRBV7-3 and J usage is TRBJ2-5, with 11 bases lining up with TRBD2. The J segment lost 4 bases and the V segment lost 6 bases, leaving 7 bases of the junction unmatched. The CDR3 covers 15 residues. Germline CDR1 is SGHTA and CDR2 is FQGTGA. CDR3 sequence reads: CASSSLAGESETQYF. In DNA, the CDR3 is TGTGCCAGCAGTTCACTAGCGGGGGAGTCAGAGACCCAGTACTTC.

The rearrangement links TRBV30 to TRBJ2-3; D is perhaps TRBD2 (7 bases). This CDR3 region has 12 residues. The V end was cut by 8 bases, the J end by 2 bases, with 11 bases between. From germline, CDR1 is GTSNPN and CDR2 SVGIG (reference sequence). Here the CDR3 reads CAEGGDTDTQYF. As DNA, the CDR3 is TGTGCCGAAGGGGGGGACACAGATACGCAGTATTTT.

The chain links TRBV28 to TRBJ2-7; TRBD1 matches at 9 bases. CDR3 length equals 15 residues. Germline assignment: CDR1 MDHEN and CDR2 SYDVKM. After removal of 8 bases from V and 2 bases from J, the junction contained 10 bases not matched to a gene. The CDR3 is CASLPSDRGAYEQYF. CDR3 nucleotide sequence: TGTGCCAGCCTGCCCTCCGACAGGGGGGCCTACGAGCAGTACTTC.

V and J are TRBV14 and TRBJ2-3; tentative D call: TRBD2 (6 bases). In germline, CDR1 is SGHDN, CDR2 FVKESK. V was shortened by 8 bases and J by 5 bases, with 20 bases between the two germline ends. The CDR3 consists of 15 residues. CDR3 region: CASGLGRGPEDTQYF. CDR3 nucleotides: TGTGCCAGCGGGCTCGGGCGGGGTCCGGAAGATACGCAGTATTTT.